This T cell receptor (beta chain) originates from a study of cytomegalovirus exposure and HLA in healthy donors. The PCR had 60 Vbeta and 13 Jbeta primers. This table comes from immunoSEQ multiplex PCR, and its TCRdb copy is limited to in-frame clones, with some not included. The sample lists approximately 190,000 clones, about nine tenths occurring once. This clone showed up just once. J was trimmed by 5 bases and V by 1 base; bases with no gene match: 5. Germline V CDR1 and CDR2: SGHRS, YFSETQ. This CDR3 has 14 amino acids. The gene calls are TRBV5-1 and TRBJ2-5, with 7 bases fitting TRBD2. This receptor was identified in a boy aged 2-9 years in good health and CMV-seronegative. The sequenced sample was PBMCs. The CDR3 bases are TGCGCCAGCAGCTTGCGGGGGGATAGGGAGACCCAGTACTTC. As protein: CASSLRGDRETQYF.